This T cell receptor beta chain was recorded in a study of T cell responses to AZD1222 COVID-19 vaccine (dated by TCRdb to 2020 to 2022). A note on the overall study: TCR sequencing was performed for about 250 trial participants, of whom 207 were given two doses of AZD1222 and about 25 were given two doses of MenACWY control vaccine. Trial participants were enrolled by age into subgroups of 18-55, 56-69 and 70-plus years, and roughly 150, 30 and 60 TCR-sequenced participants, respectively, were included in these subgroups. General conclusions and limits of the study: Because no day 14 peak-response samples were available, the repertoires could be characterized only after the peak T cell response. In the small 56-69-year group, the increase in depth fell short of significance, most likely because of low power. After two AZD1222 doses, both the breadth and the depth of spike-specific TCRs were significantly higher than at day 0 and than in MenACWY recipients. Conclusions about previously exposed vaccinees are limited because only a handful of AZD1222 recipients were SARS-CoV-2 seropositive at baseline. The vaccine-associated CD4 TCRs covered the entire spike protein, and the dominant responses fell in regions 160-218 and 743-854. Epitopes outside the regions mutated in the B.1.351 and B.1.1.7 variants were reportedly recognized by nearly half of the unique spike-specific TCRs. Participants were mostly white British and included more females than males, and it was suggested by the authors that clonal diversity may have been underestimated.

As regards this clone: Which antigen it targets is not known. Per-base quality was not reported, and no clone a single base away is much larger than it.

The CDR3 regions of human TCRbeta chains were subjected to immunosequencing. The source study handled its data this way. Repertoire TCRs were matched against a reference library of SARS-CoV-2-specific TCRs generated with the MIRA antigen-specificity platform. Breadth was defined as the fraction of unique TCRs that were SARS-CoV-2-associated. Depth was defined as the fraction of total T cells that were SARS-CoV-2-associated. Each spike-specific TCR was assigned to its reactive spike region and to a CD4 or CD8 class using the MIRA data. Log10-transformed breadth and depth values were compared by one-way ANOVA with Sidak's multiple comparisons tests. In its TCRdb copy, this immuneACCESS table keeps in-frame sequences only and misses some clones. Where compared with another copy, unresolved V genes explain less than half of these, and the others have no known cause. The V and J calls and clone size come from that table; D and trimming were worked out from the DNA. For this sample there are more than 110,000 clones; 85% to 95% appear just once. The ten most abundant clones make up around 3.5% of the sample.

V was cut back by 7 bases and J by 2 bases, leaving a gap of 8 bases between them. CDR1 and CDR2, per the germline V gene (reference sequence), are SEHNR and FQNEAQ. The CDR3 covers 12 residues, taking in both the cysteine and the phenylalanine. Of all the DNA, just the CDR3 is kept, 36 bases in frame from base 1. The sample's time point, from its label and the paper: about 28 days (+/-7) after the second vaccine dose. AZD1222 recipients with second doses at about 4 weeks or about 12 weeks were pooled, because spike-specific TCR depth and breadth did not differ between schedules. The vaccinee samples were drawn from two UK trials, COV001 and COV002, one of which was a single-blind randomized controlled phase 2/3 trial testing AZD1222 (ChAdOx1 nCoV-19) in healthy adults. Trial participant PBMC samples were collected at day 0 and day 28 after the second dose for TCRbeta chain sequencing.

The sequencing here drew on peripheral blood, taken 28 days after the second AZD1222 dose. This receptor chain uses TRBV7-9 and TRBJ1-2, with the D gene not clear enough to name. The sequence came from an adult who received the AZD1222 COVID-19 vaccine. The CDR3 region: CASTYQNYGYTF. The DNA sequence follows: TGTGCCAGCACCTACCAGAACTATGGCTACACCTTC.